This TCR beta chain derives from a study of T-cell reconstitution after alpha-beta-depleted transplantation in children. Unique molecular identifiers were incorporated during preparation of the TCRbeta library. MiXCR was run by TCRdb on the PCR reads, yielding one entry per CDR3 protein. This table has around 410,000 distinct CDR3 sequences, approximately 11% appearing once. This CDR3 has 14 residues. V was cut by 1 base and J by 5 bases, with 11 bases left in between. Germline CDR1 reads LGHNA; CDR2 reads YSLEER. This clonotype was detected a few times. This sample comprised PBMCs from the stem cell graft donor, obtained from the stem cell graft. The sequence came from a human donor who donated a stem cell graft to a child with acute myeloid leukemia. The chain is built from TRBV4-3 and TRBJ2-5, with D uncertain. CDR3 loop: CASSQGTSKETQYF. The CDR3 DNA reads TGCGCCAGCAGCCAAGGGACCTCCAAGGAGACCCAGTACTTC.